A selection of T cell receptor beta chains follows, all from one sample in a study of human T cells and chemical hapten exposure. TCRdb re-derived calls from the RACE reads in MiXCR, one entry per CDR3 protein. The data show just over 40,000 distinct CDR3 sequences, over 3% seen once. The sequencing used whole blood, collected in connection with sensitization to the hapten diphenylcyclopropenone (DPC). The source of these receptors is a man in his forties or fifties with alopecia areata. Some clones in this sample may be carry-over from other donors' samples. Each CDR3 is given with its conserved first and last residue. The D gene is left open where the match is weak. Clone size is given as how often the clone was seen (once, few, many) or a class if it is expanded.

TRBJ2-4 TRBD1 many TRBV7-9 TGTGCCAGCAGCTTAACGGAGACAGGGAAAAACATTCAGTACTTC CASSLTETGKNIQYF
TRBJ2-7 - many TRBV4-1 TGCGCCAGCAGCCAAGTAGGGCGCCCCGAGCAGTACTTC CASSQVGRPEQYF
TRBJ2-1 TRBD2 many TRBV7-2 TGTGCCAGCAGCACATACCCAGCGGGAGAGCAGTTCTTC CASSTYPAGEQFF
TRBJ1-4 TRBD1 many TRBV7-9 TGTGCCAGCAGTTCTACAGGGGGTAGTAATGAAAAACTGTTTTTT CASSSTGGSNEKLFF
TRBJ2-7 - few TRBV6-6 TGTGCCAGTGAGACAGGCAGCTCCTACGAGCAGTACTTC CASETGSSYEQYF
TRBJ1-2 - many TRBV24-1 TGTGCCACCAGCCAGAGTAGAGACAGAAGATACACCTTC CATSQSRDRRYTF
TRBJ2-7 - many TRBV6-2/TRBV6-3 TGTGCCAGCAGCTCCGGCCGACTAGGTTCCTACGAGCAGTACTTC CASSSGRLGSYEQYF
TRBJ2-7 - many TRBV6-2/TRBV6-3 TGTGCCAGCAGTTACTCGTTCACAGTCCCGCGGGGTAACGAGCAGTACTTC CASSYSFTVPRGNEQYF
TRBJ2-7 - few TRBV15 TGTGCCACCAGCAGAGAGTCAGGAAAACACTACGAGCAGTACTTC CATSRESGKHYEQYF
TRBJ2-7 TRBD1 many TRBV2 TGTGCCAGCAGGGATTTTCGACAGGGGGGGAACTTC CASRDFRQGGNF
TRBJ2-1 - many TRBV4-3 TGCGCCAGCAGCCAAGAAGGCAGCTCCTACAATGAGCAGTTCTTC CASSQEGSSYNEQFF
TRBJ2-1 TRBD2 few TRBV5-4 TGTGCCAGCAGCATTGGACTAGCGGGAGGTATCTACAATGAGCAGTTCTTC CASSIGLAGGIYNEQFF
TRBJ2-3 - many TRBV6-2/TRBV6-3 TGTGCCAGCAGTTACTCTTCTAGGACAGATACGCAGTATTTT CASSYSSRTDTQYF
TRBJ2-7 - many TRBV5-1 TGCGCCAGCAGCCCGACTGGCAATCTCTACGAGCAGTACTTC CASSPTGNLYEQYF
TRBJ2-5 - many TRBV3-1 TGTGCCAGCAGCCAGGGACAACCGGAGACCCAGTACTTC CASSQGQPETQYF
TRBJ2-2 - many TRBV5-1 TGCGCCAGCAGCTTTTGGGCAGCGAACACCGGGGAGCTGTTTTTT CASSFWAANTGELFF
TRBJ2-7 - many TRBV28 TGTGCCAGCAGATCGGGACTGACCTACGAGCAGTACTTC CASRSGLTYEQYF